Listed below are T cell receptor beta chains from one sample, sequenced in a study of shared clonotypes between healthy human individuals. The repertoire was sequenced with immunoSEQ multiplex PCR; TCRdb's copy has only in-frame clones and lacks some. The sample has some 580,000 clones; 98% are singletons. The source material was naive CD8+ T cells sorted from blood. All receptors come from a man aged 25 to 40 in good health. Both conserved end residues are part of each CDR3. A D gene is named only where the DNA matches it firmly. Clone size is given for some rows only: seen once, a few or many times, or a class if the clone is expanded.

v_call	j_call	d_call	clone_size	cdr3_nt	cdr3_aa
TRBV5-5	TRBJ1-2	.	.	TGTGCCAGCAGCCTGCCTCCGGGGGAATTGGGCTACACCTTC	CASSLPPGELGYTF
TRBV13	TRBJ2-1	TRBD2	once	TGTGCCAGCAGCGAACTAGCGGGAGGGATTCCGACCCCTTCCTACAATGAGCAGTTCTTC	CASSELAGGIPTPSYNEQFF
TRBV7-9	TRBJ2-3	TRBD1	.	TGTGCCAGCAGCTCCGGGGACAGGGACACAGATACGCAGTATTTT	CASSSGDRDTDTQYF
TRBV30	TRBJ1-4	TRBD1	.	TGTGCCTGGAGTGAGGGACAGGGAGGCGAAAAACTGTTTTTT	CAWSEGQGGEKLFF
TRBV4-3	TRBJ2-5	.	.	TGCGCCAGCAGCCAGTACAGGGAGCAAGAGACCCAGTACTTC	CASSQYREQETQYF
TRBV7-6	TRBJ1-1	.	.	TGTGCCAGCAGCTTAGGGGAGGCGGATGAAGCTTTCTTT	CASSLGEADEAFF
TRBV2	TRBJ2-5	TRBD1	once	TGTGCCACCCTACAGGGGGCGCGCATGGAGGAGACCCAGTACTTC	CATLQGARMEETQYF
TRBV6-6	TRBJ2-1	.	.	TGTGCCACCCGCGGATCCTACAATGAGCAGTTCTTC	CATRGSYNEQFF
TRBV5-6	TRBJ2-7	.	.	TGTGCCAGCAGCTGGGGGAACTCCTACGAGCAGTACTTC	CASSWGNSYEQYF
TRBV6-1	TRBJ2-7	.	.	TGTGCCAGTGGGACGGGTAGCCTCTCCTACGAGCAGTACTTC	CASGTGSLSYEQYF
TRBV7-8	TRBJ2-5	.	.	TGTGCCAGCAGCTCGCGGCCCAGCAGCCGGGAGACCCAGTACTTC	CASSSRPSSRETQYF
TRBV14	TRBJ2-3	.	.	TGTGCCAGCAGCCAAGATTGGCAAACAGATACGCAGTATTTT	CASSQDWQTDTQYF
TRBV28	TRBJ2-7	TRBD1	few	TGTGCCAGCAGTTCTGGGACAGACTACGAGCAGTACTTC	CASSSGTDYEQYF
TRBV19	TRBJ1-5	.	.	TGTGCCAGTAGTATGGGTATGGGGGCAAGTCAGCCCCAGCATTTT	CASSMGMGASQPQHF
TRBV5-4	TRBJ2-1	TRBD2	.	TGTGCCAGCAGCCAGCCCCCGGGACTAGCGGGAAATACTCCTACTCTCTTC	CASSQPPGLAGNTPTLF
TRBV7-9	TRBJ1-1	.	once	TGTGCCAGCAGCTTATCGGGAGGCGCGTCGGCTGAAGCTTTCTTT	CASSLSGGASAEAFF
TRBV27	TRBJ1-3	.	.	TGTGCCAGCAGTCCCTCAATCGGAAACACCATATATTTT	CASSPSIGNTIYF
TRBV28	TRBJ1-5	.	.	TGTGCCAGCAGTTTAGGTACTGGCTATAGCAATCAGCCCCAGCATTTT	CASSLGTGYSNQPQHF
TRBV6-1	TRBJ1-4	TRBD1	.	TGTGCCAGCAGTGTCGTGGGACAGGTTAATGAAAAACTGTTTTTT	CASSVVGQVNEKLFF
TRBV7-3	TRBJ1-1	.	once	TGTGCCAGCAGCTTAGGGCGGAACACTGAAGCTTTCTTT	CASSLGRNTEAFF
TRBV7-9	TRBJ2-1	TRBD2	.	TGTGCCAGCAGCCCAACCACTAGCGCCTACAATGAGCAGTTCTTC	CASSPTTSAYNEQFF
TRBV11-1	TRBJ2-1	.	.	TGTGCCAGCAGCCCCCCGCTGTTAAATGAGCAGTTCTTC	CASSPPLLNEQFF
TRBV11-2	TRBJ2-3	TRBD2	.	TGTGCCAGCAGCTTAGATCAGTGGGCTAGCGGAGGTACCTTCACAGATACGCAGTATTTT	CASSLDQWASGGTFTDTQYF
TRBV7-6	TRBJ2-7	TRBD1	.	TGTGCCAGCAGTCCAAAGGGGGCTCGGTACGAGCAGTACTTC	CASSPKGARYEQYF
TRBV2	TRBJ2-7	.	.	TGTGCCAGCAGTGGAATCTACGAGCAGTACTTC	CASSGIYEQYF